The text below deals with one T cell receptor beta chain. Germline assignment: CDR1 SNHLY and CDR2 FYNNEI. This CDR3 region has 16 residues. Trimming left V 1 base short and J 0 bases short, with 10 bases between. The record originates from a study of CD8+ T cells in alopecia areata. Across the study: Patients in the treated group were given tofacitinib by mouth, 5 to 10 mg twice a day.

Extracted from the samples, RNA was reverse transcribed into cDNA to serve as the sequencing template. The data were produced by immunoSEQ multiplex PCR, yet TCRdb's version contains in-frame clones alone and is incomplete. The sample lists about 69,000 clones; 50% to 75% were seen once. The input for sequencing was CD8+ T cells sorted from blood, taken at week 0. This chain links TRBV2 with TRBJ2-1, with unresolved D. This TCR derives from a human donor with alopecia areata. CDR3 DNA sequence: TGTGCCAGCAGTGAAGAAGCGCTAAGCTCCTACAATGAGCAGTTCTTC. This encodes CASSEEALSSYNEQFF.